This T cell receptor beta chain was obtained from a study of T cells in Graves' hyperthyroidism and ophthalmopathy. Ten or more counts support this clonotype. RNA transcripts gave rise to amplified TCR beta CDR3 regions. A first-round RT-PCR of the TCR CDR3 used the HTBI primer set. TCRdb re-derived calls from the multiplex PCR reads in MiXCR, one entry per CDR3 protein. The sample contains more than 500,000 distinct CDR3 sequences, 12% to 15% of which appear only once. The CDR3 consists of 16 residues. The V and J ends lost 6 bases and 9 bases, in that order; junction bases with no gene match: 15. The TCR was taken from a woman between 40 and 50 years old with Graves' hyperthyroidism. Material: blood. V usage is TRBV12-3 or TRBV12-4 and J usage is TRBJ2-1; 9 bases map to TRBD2. The CDR3 coding sequence is TGTGCCAGCAGAGCACACCTTGGCGGGAGGGCCAGTGAGCAGTTCTTC. Its translation is CASRAHLGGRASEQFF.